What follows is one TCR beta chain and its context. Those enrolled in Seattle joined during active infection and were followed longitudinally afterward. This sample was taken from a study of blood T cell repertoires in COVID-19. Study summary: Samples of COVID-19 (acute and convalescent) were obtained from the United States, Italy and Spain.

In the authors' workflow: Nucleated cell counts were estimated from reference gene primer amplification. Generated by immunoSEQ multiplex PCR, the TCRdb table keeps only in-frame clones and is missing some. That table is the source of V, J and clone size, and D and trimming were worked out from the DNA. The repertoire holds approximately 500,000 clones, with about 88% as singletons. With V trimmed by 10 bases and J by 6 bases, 12 bases remained unmatched. The CDR3 spans 14 residues. CDR1 is SNHLY, CDR2 FYNNEI, per germline. The sequence came from a man between 18 and 29 years old with COVID-19, enrolled during active disease. The sequenced material came from peripheral blood. V gene TRBV2 combines with J gene TRBJ1-1; the match to TRBD1 covers 9 bases. The CDR3 region is CATSRDRDLAEAFF. The DNA of the CDR3 is TGTGCCACCAGCCGGGACAGGGATCTTGCTGAAGCTTTCTTT.